A selection of T cell receptor beta chains follows, all from one sample in a study of T-cell reconstitution after alpha-beta-depleted transplantation in children. TCRdb reanalysed the PCR reads using MiXCR and keeps one entry per CDR3 protein. Of under 450,000 distinct CDR3 sequences detected, roughly 15% appear once; the ten largest clones hold less than 30%. The specimen was PBMCs, mostly from graft donor cells, collected 360 days after TCRalphabeta/CD19-depleted stem cell transplant. The receptors shown here come from a boy in the first two years of life who had a stem cell transplant for Wiskott-Aldrich syndrome, so the T cells may come from the graft donor. Both conserved end residues are trimmed from each CDR3. Each record gives: V gene, clone size, J gene, CDR3 protein. The listing skips clone size in some rows; elsewhere it reads once, few, many or a size class.

>TRBV7-2|.|TRBJ2-7
ASSTTSGMAYEQY
>TRBV20-1|once|TRBJ2-4
SASRKGLAVPILAKNIQY
>TRBV12-3/TRBV12-4|.|TRBJ2-5
ASSPGTTRKTQY
>TRBV7-7|few|TRBJ2-2
ASSLAPTDRATGELF
>TRBV18|.|TRBJ2-1
ASSQPLVSEQF
>TRBV7-9|.|TRBJ2-3
ASSFQTGTDTQY
>TRBV7-9|few|TRBJ2-2
ASSFLTGLAPGELF
>TRBV27|.|TRBJ2-2
ASSPSSLAGGPGGELF
>TRBV20-1|.|TRBJ2-5
SASRQGLGTQY
>TRBV4-3|few|TRBJ2-5
ASTDYSGQQETQY
>TRBV7-9|few|TRBJ2-1
ASSRPLGGNEQF
>TRBV12-3/TRBV12-4|.|TRBJ2-7
ASSPPWPTEGLHEQY
>TRBV6-1|few|TRBJ1-1
ASSPRQGAEAF
>TRBV28|few|TRBJ2-5
ASSPHRGGPFQETQY
>TRBV4-2|.|TRBJ1-4
ASSQTGILSTNEKLF
>TRBV12-3/TRBV12-4|few|TRBJ2-3
ASRSSGRDGDTQY
>TRBV5-1|.|TRBJ2-3
ASSLGPGTTDTQY
>TRBV6-5|few|TRBJ2-5
ASSYSGTLYGETQY
>TRBV6-1|.|TRBJ2-2
ASSERGAGRFTGELF
>TRBV11-2|.|TRBJ2-3
ASSLVGRRGTQY
>TRBV15|.|TRBJ1-1
ATSRGVKGHTEAF
>TRBV28|few|TRBJ2-2
ASSLGLAGVNTGELF
>TRBV6-1|.|TRBJ1-1
ASSRPGQRGAF
>TRBV10-3|.|TRBJ2-7
AIRGIGPYEQY
>TRBV5-1|.|TRBJ2-5
ASSLEPPGETQY
>TRBV20-1|.|TRBJ1-5
SAFDRGLYSNQPQH
>TRBV10-3|many|TRBJ1-5
AISESSWAGDQPQH
>TRBV4-1|few|TRBJ2-7
ASSQDGRYEQY
>TRBV2|.|TRBJ1-6
ASRAGLGSPLH
>TRBV10-3|few|TRBJ2-7
AISDPPPGSYEQY
>TRBV7-6|.|TRBJ1-2
ASSPDRAGYGYT
>TRBV4-3|.|TRBJ2-7
ASSQGGSGDEQY
>TRBV12-3/TRBV12-4|few|TRBJ2-7
ASSTGFAYEQY
>TRBV7-2|.|TRBJ2-1
ASSLSRVRSYNEQF
>TRBV5-1|.|TRBJ1-1
SSRPSMNTEAF
>TRBV7-2|.|TRBJ2-1
ASSLVIAGNEQF
>TRBV14|.|TRBJ2-1
ASSQVSGHLYNEQF
>TRBV12-3/TRBV12-4|few|TRBJ2-1
ASSLISGEQF
>TRBV7-2|few|TRBJ2-7
ASSLKATGTWAYEQY
>TRBV25-1|.|TRBJ2-7
ASSGAGSSYEQY
>TRBV5-1|.|TRBJ2-2
ASSSLGTGRSNTGELF
>TRBV11-2|once|TRBJ2-2
ASSPLSGLSGELF
>TRBV12-5|.|TRBJ2-3
ASGRGRDTDTQY
>TRBV5-1|.|TRBJ2-3
ASSEPGPRADTQY
>TRBV7-8|.|TRBJ2-5
ASSPRLAGMETQY
>TRBV4-1|.|TRBJ2-7
ASSQGWTGGNEQY
>TRBV20-1|.|TRBJ2-3
SARAAGGTDTQY
>TRBV4-1|.|TRBJ2-1
ASSLDREGEQF
>TRBV3-1|few|TRBJ2-5
ASSPLGRKETQY
>TRBV7-2|.|TRBJ1-2
ASSLPDRADYGYT
>TRBV2|few|TRBJ2-5
ASRADYLRETQY
>TRBV3-1|few|TRBJ2-1
ASSQGTSGTARFKDEQF
>TRBV6-6|many|TRBJ2-4
ASSRDIQY
>TRBV10-3|many|TRBJ2-1
AISEAPRGNEQF